The present entry profiles one T cell receptor (beta chain) with its context. Method: immunoSEQ multiplex PCR; TCRdb's copy keeps in-frame clones and lacks some. This sample yields 60,000 to 70,000 clones, of which approximately 90% are seen a single time; 10% belongs to the top ten. V was pared by 3 bases and J by 5 bases, with 3 bases of the junction left unmatched. Germline CDR1 is SGHRS and CDR2 is YFSETQ. The CDR3 spans 14 residues. The sample is drawn from a study of blood T cell repertoires in COVID-19. Study-wide background: PBMCs, B-cell-depleted T cells, or T cells were the source of the cDNA or gDNA that made up the material.

Participant reports of clinical history set cohort assignment. Donors in Cohort 3 who had recovered were those with two negative PCRs, healthcare professional clearance, or resolution of their symptoms. The receptor was derived from a middle-aged woman who had recovered from COVID-19. This chain joins TRBV5-1 and TRBJ1-2; 11 bases match TRBD1. Sequenced sample: PBMCs or T cells enriched from blood (not recorded which). In nucleotides, the CDR3 is TGCGCCAGCAGCTATGGACAGGGGGCGTATGGCTACACCTTC. Translated: CASSYGQGAYGYTF.